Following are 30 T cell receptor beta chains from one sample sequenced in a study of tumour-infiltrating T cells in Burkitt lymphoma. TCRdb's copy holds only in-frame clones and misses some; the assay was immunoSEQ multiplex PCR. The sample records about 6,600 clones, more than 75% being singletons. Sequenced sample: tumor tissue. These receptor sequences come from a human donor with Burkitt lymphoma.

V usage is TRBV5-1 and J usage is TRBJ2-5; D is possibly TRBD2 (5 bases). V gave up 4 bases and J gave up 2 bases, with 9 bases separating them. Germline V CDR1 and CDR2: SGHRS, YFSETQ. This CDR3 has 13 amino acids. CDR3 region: CASSGGPQETQYF. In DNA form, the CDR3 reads TGCGCCAGCAGCGGAGGACCTCAAGAGACCCAGTACTTC.

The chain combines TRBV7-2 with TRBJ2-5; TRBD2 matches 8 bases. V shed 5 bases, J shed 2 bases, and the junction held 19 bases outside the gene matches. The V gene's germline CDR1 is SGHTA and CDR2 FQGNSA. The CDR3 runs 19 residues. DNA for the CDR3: TGTGCCAGCAGCCTTATCCCACCCTTAAGGGCTAGCGGGCAAGAGACCCAGTACTTC. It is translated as CASSLIPPLRASGQETQYF.

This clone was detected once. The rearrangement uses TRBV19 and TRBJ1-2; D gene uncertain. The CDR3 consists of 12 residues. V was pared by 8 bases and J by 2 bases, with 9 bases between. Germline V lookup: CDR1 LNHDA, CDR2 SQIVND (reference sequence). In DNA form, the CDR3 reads TGTGCCAGTTCCGGGGTGAACTATGGCTACACCTTC. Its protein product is CASSGVNYGYTF.

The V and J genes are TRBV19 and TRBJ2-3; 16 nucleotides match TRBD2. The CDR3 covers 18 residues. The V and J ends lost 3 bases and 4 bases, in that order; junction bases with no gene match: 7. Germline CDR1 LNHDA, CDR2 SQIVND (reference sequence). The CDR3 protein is CASSIPGLAGGRADTQYF. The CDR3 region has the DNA TGTGCCAGTAGTATCCCGGGACTAGCGGGGGGGCGGGCAGATACGCAGTATTTT.

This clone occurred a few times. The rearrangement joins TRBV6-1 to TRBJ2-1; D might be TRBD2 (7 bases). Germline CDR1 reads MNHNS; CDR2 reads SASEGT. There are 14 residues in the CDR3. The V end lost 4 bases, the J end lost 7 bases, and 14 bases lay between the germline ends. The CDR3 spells CASSVRGAGNEQFF. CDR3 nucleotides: TGTGCCAGCAGTGTACGGGGGGCGGGAAATGAGCAGTTCTTC.

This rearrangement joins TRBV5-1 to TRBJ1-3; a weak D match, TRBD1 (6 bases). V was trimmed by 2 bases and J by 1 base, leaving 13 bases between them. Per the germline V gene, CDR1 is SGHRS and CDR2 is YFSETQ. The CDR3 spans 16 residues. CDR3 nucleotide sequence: TGCGCCAGCAGCTTCGGGCAGGGGCAGTCTGGAAACACCATATATTTT. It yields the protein CASSFGQGQSGNTIYF.

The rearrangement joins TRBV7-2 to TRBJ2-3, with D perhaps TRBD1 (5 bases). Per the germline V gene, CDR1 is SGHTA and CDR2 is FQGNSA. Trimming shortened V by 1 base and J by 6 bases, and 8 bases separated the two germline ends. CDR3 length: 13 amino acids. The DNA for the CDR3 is TGTGCCAGCAGCTTAGTAGGGGCCGATACGCAGTATTTT. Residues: CASSLVGADTQYF.

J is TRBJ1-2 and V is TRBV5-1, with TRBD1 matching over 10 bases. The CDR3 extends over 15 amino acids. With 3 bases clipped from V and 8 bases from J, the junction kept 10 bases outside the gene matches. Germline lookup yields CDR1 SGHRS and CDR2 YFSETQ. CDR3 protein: CASSSDGTGEGGYTF. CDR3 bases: TGCGCCAGCAGCTCTGACGGGACAGGGGAAGGAGGCTACACCTTC.

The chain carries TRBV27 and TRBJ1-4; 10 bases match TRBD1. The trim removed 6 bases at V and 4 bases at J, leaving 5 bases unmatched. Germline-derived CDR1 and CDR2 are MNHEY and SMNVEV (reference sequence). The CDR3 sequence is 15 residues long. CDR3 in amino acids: CASRGQGQVNEKLFF. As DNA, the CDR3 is TGTGCCAGCAGGGGACAGGGGCAGGTTAATGAAAAACTGTTTTTT.

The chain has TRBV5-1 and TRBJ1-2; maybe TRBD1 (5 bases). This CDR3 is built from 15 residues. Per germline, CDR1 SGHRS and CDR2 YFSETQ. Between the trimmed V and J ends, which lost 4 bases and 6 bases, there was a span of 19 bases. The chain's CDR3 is CASSPRGGIIDGYTF. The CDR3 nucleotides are TGCGCCAGCAGCCCCCGGGGGGGGATTATAGATGGCTACACCTTC.

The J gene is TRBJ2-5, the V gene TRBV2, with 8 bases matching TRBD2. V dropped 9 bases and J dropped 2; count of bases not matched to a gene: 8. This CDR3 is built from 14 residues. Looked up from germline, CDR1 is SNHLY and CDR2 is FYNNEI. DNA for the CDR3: TGTGCCAGGGGAGGGGCTAGCGGGCAAGAGACCCAGTACTTC. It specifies CARGGASGQETQYF.

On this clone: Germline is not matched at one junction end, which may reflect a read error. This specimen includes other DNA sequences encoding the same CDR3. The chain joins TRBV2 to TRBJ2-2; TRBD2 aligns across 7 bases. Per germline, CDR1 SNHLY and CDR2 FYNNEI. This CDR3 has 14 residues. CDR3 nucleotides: TGTGCCAGCCCCAGCGGGACGAACACCGGAGAGCTGTTTTTT. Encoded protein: CASPSGTNTGELFF.

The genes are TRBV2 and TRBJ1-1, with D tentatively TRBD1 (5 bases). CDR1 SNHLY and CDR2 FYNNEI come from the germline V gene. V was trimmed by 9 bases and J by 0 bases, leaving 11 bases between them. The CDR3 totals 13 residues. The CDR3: CASSGDLNTEAFF. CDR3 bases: TGTGCCAGTTCCGGGGACTTGAACACTGAAGCTTTCTTT. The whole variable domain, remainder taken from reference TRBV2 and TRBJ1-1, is EPEVTQTPSHQVTQMGQEVILRCVPISNHLYFYWYRQILGQKVEFLVSFYNNEISEKSEIFDDQFSVERPDGSNFTLKIRSTKLEDSAMYFCASSGDLNTEAFFGQGTRLTVV.

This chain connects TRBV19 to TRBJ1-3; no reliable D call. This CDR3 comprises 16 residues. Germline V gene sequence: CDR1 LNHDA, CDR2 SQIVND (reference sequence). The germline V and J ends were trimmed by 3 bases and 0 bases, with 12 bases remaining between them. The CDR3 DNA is TGTGCCAGTAGTATGAAAGAGCGGAGCTCTGGAAACACCATATATTTT. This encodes CASSMKERSSGNTIYF.

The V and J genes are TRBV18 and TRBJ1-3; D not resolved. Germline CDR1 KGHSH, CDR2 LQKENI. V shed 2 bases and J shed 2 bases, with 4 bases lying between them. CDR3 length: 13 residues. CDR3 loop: CASSPGTGNTIYF. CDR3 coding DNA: TGTGCCAGCTCACCAGGAACTGGAAACACCATATATTTT.

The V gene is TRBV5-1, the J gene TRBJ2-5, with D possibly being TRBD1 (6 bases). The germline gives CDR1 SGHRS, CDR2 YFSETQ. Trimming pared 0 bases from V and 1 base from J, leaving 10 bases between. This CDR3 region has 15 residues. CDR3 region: CASSLAGRGQETQYF. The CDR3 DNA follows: TGCGCCAGCAGCTTGGCCGGCAGGGGCCAAGAGACCCAGTACTTC.

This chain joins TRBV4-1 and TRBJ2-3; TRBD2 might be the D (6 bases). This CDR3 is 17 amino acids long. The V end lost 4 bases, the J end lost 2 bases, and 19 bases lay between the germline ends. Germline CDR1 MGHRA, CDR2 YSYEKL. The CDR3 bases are TGCGCCAGCAGCCCGAGGGCGGAACTAGCTAACACAGATACGCAGTATTTT. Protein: CASSPRAELANTDTQYF.

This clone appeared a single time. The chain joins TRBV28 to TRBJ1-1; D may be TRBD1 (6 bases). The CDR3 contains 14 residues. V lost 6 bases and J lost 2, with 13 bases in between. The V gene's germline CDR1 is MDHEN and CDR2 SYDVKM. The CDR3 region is CASSNVQGNTEAFF. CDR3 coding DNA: TGTGCCAGCAGCAACGTACAGGGTAACACTGAAGCTTTCTTT.

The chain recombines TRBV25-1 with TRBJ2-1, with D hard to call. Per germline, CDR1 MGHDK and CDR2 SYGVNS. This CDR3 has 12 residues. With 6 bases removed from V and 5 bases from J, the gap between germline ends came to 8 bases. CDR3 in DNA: TGTGCCAGCAGGGCGCCGAACAATGAGCAGTTCTTC. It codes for CASRAPNNEQFF.

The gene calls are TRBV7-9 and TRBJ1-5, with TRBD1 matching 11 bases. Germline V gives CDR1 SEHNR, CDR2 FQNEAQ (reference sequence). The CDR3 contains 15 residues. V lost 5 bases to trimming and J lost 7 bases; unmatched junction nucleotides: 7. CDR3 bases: TGTGCCAGCAGCGTGGGGACAGGGGGGGAGCAGCCCCAGCATTTT. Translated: CASSVGTGGEQPQHF.

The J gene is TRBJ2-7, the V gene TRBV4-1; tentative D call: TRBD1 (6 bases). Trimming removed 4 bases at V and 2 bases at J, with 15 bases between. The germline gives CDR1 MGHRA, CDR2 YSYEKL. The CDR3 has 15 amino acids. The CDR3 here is CASSRAQTGTYEQYF. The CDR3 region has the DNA TGCGCCAGCAGCCGAGCCCAGACAGGTACCTACGAGCAGTACTTC.

CDR3 in DNA: TGTGCCAGCGCAAGGGGACTAGCGCAAGAGACCCAGTACTTC. Translation: CASARGLAQETQYF. The V and J genes are TRBV4-2 and TRBJ2-5; TRBD2 agrees at 10 bases. The ends lost 8 bases at V and 2 bases at J; junction bases unmatched: 5. The germline V gene encodes CDR1 LGHNA and CDR2 YNFKEQ. CDR3 size: 14 residues.

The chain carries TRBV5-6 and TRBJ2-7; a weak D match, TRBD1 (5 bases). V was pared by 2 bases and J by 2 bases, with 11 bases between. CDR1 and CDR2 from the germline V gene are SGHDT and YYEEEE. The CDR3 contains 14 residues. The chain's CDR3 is CASSLQTGAYEQYF. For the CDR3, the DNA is TGTGCCAGCAGCTTACAAACAGGAGCCTACGAGCAGTACTTC.

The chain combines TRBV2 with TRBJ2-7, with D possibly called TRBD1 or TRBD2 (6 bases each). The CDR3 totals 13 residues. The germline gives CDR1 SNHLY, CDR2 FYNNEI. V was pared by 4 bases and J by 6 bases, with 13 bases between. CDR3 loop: CASSVTRGVEQYF. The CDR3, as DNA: TGTGCCAGCAGTGTAACTAGGGGGGTCGAGCAGTACTTC.

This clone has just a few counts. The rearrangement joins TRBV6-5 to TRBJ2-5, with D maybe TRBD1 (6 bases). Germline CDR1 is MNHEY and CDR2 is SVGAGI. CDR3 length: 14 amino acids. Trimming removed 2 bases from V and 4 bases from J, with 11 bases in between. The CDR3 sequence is CASSYGRGRETQYF. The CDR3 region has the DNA TGTGCCAGCAGTTACGGCAGGGGAAGAGAGACCCAGTACTTC.

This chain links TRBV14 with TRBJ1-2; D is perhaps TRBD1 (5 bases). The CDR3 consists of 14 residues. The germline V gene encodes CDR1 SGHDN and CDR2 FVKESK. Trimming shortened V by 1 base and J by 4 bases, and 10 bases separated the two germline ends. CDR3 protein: CASSQVGTPYGYTF. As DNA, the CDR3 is TGTGCCAGCAGCCAAGTAGGGACTCCCTATGGCTACACCTTC.

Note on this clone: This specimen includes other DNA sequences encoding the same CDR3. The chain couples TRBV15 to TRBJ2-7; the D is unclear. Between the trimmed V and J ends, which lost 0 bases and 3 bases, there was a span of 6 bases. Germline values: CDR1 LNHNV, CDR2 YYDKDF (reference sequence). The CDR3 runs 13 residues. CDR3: CATSRDRSYEQYF. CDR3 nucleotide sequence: TGTGCCACCAGCAGAGACAGGAGCTACGAGCAGTACTTC.

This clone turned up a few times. CDR3 in DNA: TGCAGCGTTATCGCGGACAGGGGGGTCAATCAGCCCCAGCATTTT. It yields the protein CSVIADRGVNQPQHF. The rearrangement links TRBV29-1 to TRBJ1-5; 10 nucleotides align to TRBD1. J gave up 3 bases and V 5 bases, and 7 bases lay outside the gene matches. Germline assignment: CDR1 SQVTM and CDR2 ANQGSEA. The CDR3 runs to 15 residues. The whole variable domain, remainder taken from reference TRBV29-1 and TRBJ1-5, is SAVISQKPSRDICQRGTSLTIQCQVDSQVTMMFWYRQQPGQSLTLIATANQGSEATYESGFVIDKFPISRPNLTFSTLTVSNMSPEDSSIYLCSVIADRGVNQPQHFGDGTRLSIL.

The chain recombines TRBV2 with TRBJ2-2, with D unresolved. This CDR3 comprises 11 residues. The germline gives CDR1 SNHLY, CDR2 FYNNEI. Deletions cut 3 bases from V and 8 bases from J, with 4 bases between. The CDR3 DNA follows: TGTGCCAGCAGTGACGGGGGGGAGCTGTTTTTT. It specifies CASSDGGELFF. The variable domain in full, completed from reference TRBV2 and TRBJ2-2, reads EPEVTQTPSHQVTQMGQEVILRCVPISNHLYFYWYRQILGQKVEFLVSFYNNEISEKSEIFDDQFSVERPDGSNFTLKIRSTKLEDSAMYFCASSDGGELFFGEGSRLTVL.

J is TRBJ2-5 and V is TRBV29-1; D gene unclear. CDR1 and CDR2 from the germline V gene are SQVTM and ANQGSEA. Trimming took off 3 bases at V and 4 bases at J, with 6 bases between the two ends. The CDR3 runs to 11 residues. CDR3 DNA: TGCAGCGTTGACAGCATAGAGACCCAGTACTTC. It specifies CSVDSIETQYF.